This T cell receptor beta chain derives from a study of blood T cell repertoires in COVID-19. Whole-study context: The origin of the acute and convalescent COVID-19 samples was the United States, Italy and Spain. The analysed material was cDNA or gDNA that came from T cells, B-cell-depleted T cells, or PBMCs.

The germline V gene has CDR1 MNHEY and CDR2 SVGAGI. V lost 7 bases, J lost 6 bases, and 9 bases stayed unmatched. CDR3 size: 15 residues. TCRdb's copy holds only in-frame clones and misses some; the assay was immunoSEQ multiplex PCR. This sample has approximately 210,000 clones, with 88% found just once. Clinical history as reported by participants underpinned cohort assignment. The sequenced sample consisted of PBMCs or T cells enriched from blood (not recorded which). The origin of this receptor is a woman in her forties or fifties with acute COVID-19. The genes are TRBV6-5 and TRBJ2-1, with TRBD1 matching over 10 bases. The CDR3 here is CASNLRTGGFNEQFF. The CDR3 region has the DNA TGTGCCAGCAATCTCCGGACAGGGGGGTTCAATGAGCAGTTCTTC.